A selection of T cell receptor beta chains follows, all from one sample in a study of T cells in Graves' hyperthyroidism and ophthalmopathy. MiXCR was run by TCRdb on the multiplex PCR reads, yielding one entry per CDR3 protein. The sample carries 730,000 or so distinct CDR3 sequences, roughly a sixth recorded once. The specimen sequenced was blood. The receptors come from a woman aged 50 to 60 with Graves' hyperthyroidism that later progressed to Graves' ophthalmopathy. CDR3s include the opening cysteine and the closing phenylalanine or tryptophan. Fields, in order: J gene, V gene, D gene, clone size, CDR3 DNA, CDR3 protein. A D gene is named only where the DNA matches it firmly. Clone size, where shown, is once, few, many, or a class for clones that have expanded.

J: TRBJ1-5
V: TRBV6-1
D: NA
size: NA
DNA: TGTGCCAGCAGTTATTCCTTAAGACAGGCGATGCCCCAGCATTTT
CDR3: CASSYSLRQAMPQHF

J: TRBJ1-3
V: TRBV20-1
D: TRBD1
size: NA
DNA: TGCAGTGCTAGCACGCCAGGGGGCTTTGGAAACACCATATATTTT
CDR3: CSASTPGGFGNTIYF

J: TRBJ2-1
V: TRBV5-6
D: NA
size: NA
DNA: TGTGCCAGCAGCCCTGGATGGGGAGGGGGGTACAATGAGCAGTTCTTC
CDR3: CASSPGWGGGYNEQFF

J: TRBJ2-1
V: TRBV30
D: NA
size: few
DNA: TGTGCCTGGAGCCCGCCCGGGACATTCAACAATGAGCAGTTCTTC
CDR3: CAWSPPGTFNNEQFF

J: TRBJ1-1
V: TRBV20-1
D: NA
size: few
DNA: TGCAGTGCTCCAACAGTAGTATCGTGGAACACTGAAGCTTTCTTT
CDR3: CSAPTVVSWNTEAFF

J: TRBJ1-5
V: TRBV5-1
D: NA
size: few
DNA: TGCGCCAGCAGCTTGGCCGGAGGGAACGGCAATCAGCCCCAGCATTTT
CDR3: CASSLAGGNGNQPQHF

J: TRBJ1-1
V: TRBV2
D: NA
size: many
DNA: TGTGCCAGCAGTGTACAGGGTCCTGTCTCTGAAGCTTTCTTT
CDR3: CASSVQGPVSEAFF

J: TRBJ1-1
V: TRBV20-1
D: NA
size: many
DNA: TGCAGTGGGCAAAGGGGGGGCATGAACACTGAAGCTTTCTTT
CDR3: CSGQRGGMNTEAFF

J: TRBJ2-1
V: TRBV9
D: NA
size: few
DNA: TGTGCCAGCAGCGTAGCGACAGGAGACTACAATGAGCAGTTCTTC
CDR3: CASSVATGDYNEQFF

J: TRBJ1-1
V: TRBV6-1
D: NA
size: many
DNA: TGTGCCAGCAGTGGGCCCCCGGGTCTGGACACTGAAGCTTTCTTT
CDR3: CASSGPPGLDTEAFF

J: TRBJ1-2
V: TRBV11-1
D: NA
size: many
DNA: TGTGCCAGCAGCTTAGGCGGGGAAGGCTATGGCTACACCTTC
CDR3: CASSLGGEGYGYTF

J: TRBJ2-2
V: TRBV5-6
D: NA
size: many
DNA: TGTGCCAGCAGACCTGGGCCCTACTACACGAACACCGGGGAGCTGTTTTTT
CDR3: CASRPGPYYTNTGELFF

J: TRBJ1-2
V: TRBV2
D: TRBD1
size: once
DNA: TGTGCCAGCAGCGGGGACAAGAACGGGACAGGTGACTACACCTTC
CDR3: CASSGDKNGTGDYTF

J: TRBJ1-1
V: TRBV6-1
D: NA
size: NA
DNA: TGTGCCAGCAGTGGGAACTCAGGTTTCTTT
CDR3: CASSGNSGFF

J: TRBJ1-1
V: TRBV7-2
D: NA
size: many
DNA: TGTGCCAGCAGCTTAGGACTCAGGGACACTGAAGCTTTCTTT
CDR3: CASSLGLRDTEAFF

J: TRBJ1-2
V: TRBV29-1
D: NA
size: few
DNA: TGCAGCGTTGATCTGTATAGCGATGGCTACACCTTC
CDR3: CSVDLYSDGYTF

J: TRBJ1-1
V: TRBV27
D: NA
size: few
DNA: TGTGCCAGCAGTTTAGGTTCGTCGCCGCGGACTGAAGCTTTCTTT
CDR3: CASSLGSSPRTEAFF

J: TRBJ2-5
V: TRBV9
D: NA
size: few
DNA: TGTGCCAGCAGCGTAGTTGGCCTTCTTCAAGAGACCCAGTACTTC
CDR3: CASSVVGLLQETQYF

J: TRBJ2-3
V: TRBV9
D: NA
size: many
DNA: TGTGCCAGCTCCCTCCGCCCCACAGATACGCAGTATTTT
CDR3: CASSLRPTDTQYF

J: TRBJ1-5
V: TRBV18
D: NA
size: many
DNA: TGTGCCAGCTCACCACCGAGTATCGGGGGGCTCATCAATCAGCCCCAGCATTTT
CDR3: CASSPPSIGGLINQPQHF

J: TRBJ2-5
V: TRBV20-1
D: NA
size: few
DNA: TGCAGTGCTGCCCAACATTTGGAAGAAGAGACCCAGTACTTC
CDR3: CSAAQHLEEETQYF

J: TRBJ1-6
V: TRBV9
D: NA
size: few
DNA: TGTGCCAGCAGCGTAGAGACACTCTATAATTCACCCCTCCACTTT
CDR3: CASSVETLYNSPLHF

J: TRBJ2-7
V: TRBV30
D: NA
size: many
DNA: TGTGCCTGGGGATCGGGGTACGAGCAGTACTTC
CDR3: CAWGSGYEQYF

J: TRBJ1-5
V: TRBV9
D: NA
size: few
DNA: TGTGCCAGCAGCGTAGGCGGGGGGTCAGCCCCCCAGCATTTT
CDR3: CASSVGGGSAPQHF

J: TRBJ2-1
V: TRBV12-3/TRBV12-4
D: NA
size: NA
DNA: TGTGCCAGCACCCAGGCCCCTAGCAATGAGCAGTTCTTC
CDR3: CASTQAPSNEQFF

J: TRBJ1-4
V: TRBV19
D: TRBD1
size: NA
DNA: TGTGCGGTGGGACAGGGGTTCAATGAAAAACTGTTTTTT
CDR3: CAVGQGFNEKLFF

J: TRBJ1-5
V: TRBV6-1
D: NA
size: few
DNA: TGTGCCAGCAGTGCGGAGGACGGAAGGATTAATCAGCCCCAGCATTTT
CDR3: CASSAEDGRINQPQHF

J: TRBJ1-2
V: TRBV7-2
D: NA
size: many
DNA: TGTGCCAGCAGCTTACCAGGGTACTATGGCTACACCTTC
CDR3: CASSLPGYYGYTF

J: TRBJ1-2
V: TRBV5-1
D: NA
size: NA
DNA: TGCGCCAGCAGCCAGACACCCGTGGATGGCTACACCTTC
CDR3: CASSQTPVDGYTF

J: TRBJ1-5
V: TRBV27
D: TRBD1
size: few
DNA: TGTGCCAGCAGTAGTTGGACAGGCCATAATCAGCCCCAGCATTTT
CDR3: CASSSWTGHNQPQHF